This entry lists 18 T cell receptor beta chains sequenced from one sample in a study of human T cells and chemical hapten exposure. Regarding time point: patch test 2, 6 weeks after DPC sensitization. The sample's treatment: therapeutic diphenylcyclopropenone sensitization with weekly scalp DPC. TCRdb independently ran MiXCR on the RACE reads; one entry per CDR3 protein. The sample includes 70,000 to 95,000 distinct CDR3 sequences, about 6.3% of them seen just once. Sequenced material: whole blood, taken in connection with sensitization to the hapten diphenylcyclopropenone (DPC). These TCRs come from a woman between 25 and 40 years old with alopecia areata. Some clones in this sample may be carry-over from other donors' samples.

This clonotype was recorded at least ten times. The V call is TRBV3-1, the J call TRBJ2-3; the D gene is possibly TRBD2 (6 bases). V lost 5 bases, J lost 2 bases, and 23 bases lay in between. The CDR3 extends over 18 amino acids. In germline, CDR1 is LGHDT, CDR2 YNNKEL (reference sequence). This chain's CDR3 is CASSSGGGTEYNTDTQYF. The CDR3 coding sequence is TGTGCCAGCAGCTCAGGCGGCGGGACCGAATACAACACAGATACGCAGTATTTT.

This clonotype was observed many times. The CDR3 DNA reads TGCAGCGTTGAATTCGGGACAGGGGGTTCTGGCAATCAGCCCCAGCATTTT. Amino acids: CSVEFGTGGSGNQPQHF. This chain joins TRBV29-1 and TRBJ1-5, with TRBD1 identical over 11 bases. The V gene's germline CDR1 is SQVTM and CDR2 ANQGSEA. V dropped 2 bases and J dropped 2; count of bases not matched to a gene: 8. The CDR3 spans 17 residues.

In its sample, this clonotype was seen many times. The chain recombines TRBV2 with TRBJ1-5; 8 positions match TRBD1. Trimming cost V 1 base and J 4 bases; bases outside gene matches: 3. Germline V CDR1 and CDR2: SNHLY, FYNNEI. The CDR3 length is 15 residues. CDR3 coding DNA: TGTGCCAGCAGTGAAGGGGACAGGATAAATCAGCCCCAGCATTTT. It encodes CASSEGDRINQPQHF.

This clonotype was seen ten or more times. The V call is TRBV6-6, the J call TRBJ1-1; 7 bases are shared with TRBD1. This CDR3 comprises 13 residues. Germline V CDR1 and CDR2: MNHNY, SVGAGI (reference sequence). The V segment lost 5 bases and the J segment 6 bases; nucleotides outside the gene matches: 6. CDR3 sequence reads: CASSQGVLAEAFF. For the CDR3, the DNA is TGTGCCAGCAGTCAGGGGGTACTTGCTGAAGCTTTCTTT.

This clonotype appeared many times. The CDR3 nucleotides read TGTGCCAGCAGTTACGGTTCGCTTATGAACACTGAAGCTTTCTTT. The encoded protein is CASSYGSLMNTEAFF. This chain joins TRBV6-5 and TRBJ1-1; unclear D gene. Germline values: CDR1 MNHEY, CDR2 SVGAGI. The CDR3 sequence is 15 residues long. V shed 2 bases and J shed 0 bases, with 10 bases lying between them.

This clonotype was picked up many times. J is TRBJ2-7 and V is TRBV6-5; possibly TRBD2 for D (5 bases). The CDR3 covers 15 residues. Germline lookup yields CDR1 MNHEY and CDR2 SVGAGI. Trimming removed 2 bases at V and 3 bases at J, with 14 bases between. This CDR3 is CASSYVLGADYEQYF. The CDR3, as DNA: TGTGCCAGCAGTTACGTATTGGGAGCAGACTACGAGCAGTACTTC.

This clonotype was seen repeatedly, ten times or more. The chain carries TRBV6-5 and TRBJ1-2, with TRBD1 matching over 9 bases. Losses at the gene ends were 7 bases for V and 7 bases for J; bases not matched to a gene: 7. The germline V gene has CDR1 MNHEY and CDR2 SVGAGI. The CDR3 sequence is 13 residues long. CDR3 nucleotides: TGTGCCAGCAAAGGACAGGGGTTAAGTGGCTACACCTTC. Residues: CASKGQGLSGYTF.

This clonotype was observed many times. The chain recombines TRBV20-1 with TRBJ2-3; the match to TRBD2 covers 10 bases. The CDR3 spans 13 residues. V was pared by 5 bases and J by 4 bases, with 3 bases of the junction left unmatched. The V gene's germline CDR1 is DFQATT and CDR2 SNEGSKA (reference sequence). CDR3 residues: CSAVSGGSDTQYF. The CDR3, as DNA: TGCAGTGCTGTTAGCGGGGGGTCAGATACGCAGTATTTT.

The sample holds a few counts of this clonotype. The rearrangement links TRBV18 to TRBJ1-1, with 9 positions matching TRBD1. The CDR3 totals 21 residues. The germline V gene has CDR1 KGHSH and CDR2 LQKENI. With 1 base clipped from V and 0 bases from J, the junction kept 18 bases outside the gene matches. CDR3 residues: CASSPLAKYRTGGELNTEAFF. In nucleotides, the CDR3 is TGTGCCAGCTCACCACTCGCAAAGTATCGAACAGGGGGCGAGCTGAACACTGAAGCTTTCTTT.

This clonotype was detected a few times. The rearrangement links TRBV7-2 to TRBJ1-2; the D is unclear. Trimming cost V 2 bases and J 0 bases, with 10 bases left between them. Germline assignment: CDR1 SGHTA and CDR2 FQGNSA. The CDR3 totals 15 residues. The CDR3 reads CASSLPWPTNYGYTF. CDR3 bases: TGTGCCAGCAGCTTACCCTGGCCGACTAACTATGGCTACACCTTC.

This clonotype was seen more than once but under ten times. The rearrangement joins TRBV2 to TRBJ1-2; 8 bases are shared with TRBD1. Trimming took 1 base from V and 8 from J; bases not matched to a gene: 6. The V gene's germline CDR1 is SNHLY and CDR2 FYNNEI. The CDR3 contains 14 residues. CDR3 sequence: CASSEGGQGRGYTF. The CDR3 DNA reads TGTGCCAGCAGTGAAGGTGGACAGGGAAGGGGCTACACCTTC.

The rearrangement joins TRBV15 to TRBJ2-4; D call uncertain. The CDR3 totals 13 residues. Trimming pared 0 bases from V and 5 bases from J, leaving 5 bases between. The V gene's germline CDR1 is LNHNV and CDR2 YYDKDF (reference sequence). DNA for the CDR3: TGTGCCACCAGCAGAGATACAGAAAACATTCAGTACTTC. Its protein is CATSRDTENIQYF.

This clonotype turned up a few times. The chain has TRBV12-5 and TRBJ2-7; D gene ambiguous. Germline V gives CDR1 LGHNT, CDR2 FRNRAP. The CDR3 runs to 11 residues. V shed 5 bases and J shed 6 bases, with 8 bases lying between them. CDR3 in amino acids: CASGTRAEQYF. As DNA, the CDR3 is TGTGCTAGTGGTACCCGGGCCGAGCAGTACTTC.

This clonotype was counted a few times. V usage is TRBV7-9 and J usage is TRBJ1-6; D possibly corresponds to TRBD1 (5 bases). Trimming removed 5 bases from V and 0 bases from J, with 20 bases in between. This CDR3 region has 19 residues. CDR1 is SEHNR and CDR2 is FQNEAQ in the germline V gene (reference sequence). The CDR3 DNA reads TGTGCCAGCAGCGGATTACCGGGACGTCTGGCCTCCTATAATTCACCCCTCCACTTT. This sequence encodes CASSGLPGRLASYNSPLHF.

This clonotype was seen ten or more times. The chain has TRBV6-5 and TRBJ2-1; D gene ambiguous. The V end was cut by 1 base, the J end by 7 bases, with 2 bases between. Germline V gene data show CDR1 as MNHEY and CDR2 as SVGAGI. The CDR3 loop spans 11 amino acids. This CDR3 reads CASSYFNEQFF. The CDR3 region has the DNA TGTGCCAGCAGTTACTTTAATGAGCAGTTCTTC.

This clonotype was detected many times. The genes are TRBV29-1 and TRBJ1-5; weak D call: TRBD1 (5 bases). Germline CDR1 is SQVTM and CDR2 is ANQGSEA. V was clipped by 7 bases and J by 5 bases, with 12 bases between them. The CDR3 runs 12 residues. CDR3 protein: CSAWDGDQPQHF. The CDR3 DNA sequence: TGCAGCGCCTGGGACGGGGATCAGCCCCAGCATTTT.

This clonotype was counted ten times or more. V is TRBV2 and J is TRBJ2-2, with unresolved D. This CDR3 contains 15 residues. Per the germline V gene, CDR1 is SNHLY and CDR2 is FYNNEI. V shed 5 bases and J shed 1 base, with 11 bases lying between them. This chain's CDR3 is CASSQEAKNTGELFF. DNA for the CDR3: TGTGCCAGCAGTCAAGAGGCTAAGAACACCGGGGAGCTGTTTTTT.

This sequence joins TRBV7-3 and TRBJ2-3; D assignment may be TRBD1 or TRBD2 (5 bases each). V lost 4 bases, J lost 9 bases, and 14 bases lay in between. This CDR3 comprises 13 residues. Germline CDR1 is SGHTA and CDR2 is FQGTGA. As DNA, the CDR3 is TGTGCCAGCAGCTGGGACGCCGGTCAAACGCAGTATTTT. As protein: CASSWDAGQTQYF. Full variable domain (remainder filled in from reference TRBV7-3 and TRBJ2-3): GAGVSQTPSNKVTEKGKYVELRCDPISGHTALYWYRQSLGQGPEFLIYFQGTGAADDSGLPNDRFFAVRPEGSVSTLKIQRTERGDSAVYLCASSWDAGQTQYFGPGTRLTVL.